These 32 T cell receptor beta chains were sequenced from one sample in a study of cytomegalovirus exposure and HLA in healthy donors (dated by TCRdb to 2015 to 2018). Libraries were made using the immunoSEQ multiplex PCR assay. A mixture of 60 forward primers for TCR Vbeta segments and 13 reverse primers for TCR Jbeta segments was used in the multiplex PCR. As stored in TCRdb, this immuneACCESS dataset retains in-frame rearrangements with V and J assigned. A fraction of the clones does not appear; measured against another copy, unresolved V genes explain less than half of the discrepancy, and the remainder lacks a known reason. The sample table lists 150,000 to 180,000 clones, roughly 77% of them with a count of one. The ten largest clones capture 7.5% to 9% of the sample. The sequenced sample consisted of PBMCs. The source of these receptors is a man under 40 in good health and CMV-seropositive.

This rearrangement joins TRBV7-2 to TRBJ1-1; possibly TRBD1 for D (5 bases). The germline V gene has CDR1 SGHTA and CDR2 FQGNSA. Trimming left V 5 bases short and J 6 bases short, with 13 bases between. The CDR3 loop spans 13 amino acids. CDR3 DNA: TGTGCCAGCAGCCCCCGGCGGGGGGCTGAAGCTTTCTTT. Protein product: CASSPRRGAEAFF.

The chain is built from TRBV5-1 and TRBJ1-2; 8 nucleotides agree with TRBD1. Germline values: CDR1 SGHRS, CDR2 YFSETQ. This CDR3 comprises 14 residues. With V trimmed by 3 bases and J by 2 bases, 3 bases remained unmatched. As DNA, the CDR3 is TGCGCCAGCAGCTCCCAGGGGGCGAACTATGGCTACACCTTC. Amino acids: CASSSQGANYGYTF.

This clone is a singleton in its sample. CDR3 sequence (DNA): TGCGCCAGCAGCTTGCAATCTCGACGGGGGGGAGAGACCCAGTACTTC. It yields the protein CASSLQSRRGGETQYF. The chain has TRBV5-1 and TRBJ2-5; 8 bases agree with TRBD2. This CDR3 spans 16 amino acids. With 1 base clipped from V and 4 bases from J, the junction kept 9 bases outside the gene matches. Germline V lookup: CDR1 SGHRS, CDR2 YFSETQ. Based on the CDR3 plus reference TRBV5-1 and TRBJ2-5, the full variable domain is KAGVTQTPRYLIKTRGQQVTLSCSPISGHRSVSWYQQTPGQGLQFLFEYFSETQRNKGNFPGRFSGRQFSNSRSEMNVSTLELGDSALYLCASSLQSRRGGETQYFGPGTRLLVL.

The chain uses TRBV5-1 and TRBJ2-3, with TRBD2 matching over 9 bases. The germline CDR1 and CDR2 sequences are SGHRS and YFSETQ. The CDR3 length is 16 residues. With V trimmed by 4 bases and J by 5 bases, 11 bases remained unmatched. The CDR3 here is CASSPAVAGAGDTQYF. CDR3 coding DNA: TGCGCCAGCAGCCCAGCAGTAGCGGGAGCAGGAGATACGCAGTATTTT.

The J gene is TRBJ2-1, the V gene TRBV6-4; D gene uncertain. V was trimmed by 0 bases and J by 0 bases, leaving 9 bases between them. Germline values: CDR1 MRHNA, CDR2 SNTAGT. This CDR3 has 16 amino acids. As DNA, the CDR3 is TGTGCCAGCAGTGACTCCTCCTTTAGCTCCTACAATGAGCAGTTCTTC. It translates to CASSDSSFSSYNEQFF.

The chain combines TRBV5-4 with TRBJ2-3; 7 bases are shared with TRBD2. Germline-derived CDR1 and CDR2 are SGHNT and YYREEE (reference sequence). The CDR3 sequence is 18 residues long. V lost 1 base, J lost 8 bases, and 19 bases stayed unmatched. CDR3 region: CASSLKIGGSGTQVTQYF. CDR3 sequence (DNA): TGTGCCAGCAGCTTGAAGATCGGCGGGAGTGGTACTCAAGTTACGCAGTATTTT.

The chain joins TRBV27 to TRBJ1-1, with D possibly TRBD1 on 5 matching bases. Looked up from germline, CDR1 is MNHEY and CDR2 is SMNVEV (reference sequence). V lost 6 bases to trimming and J lost 1 base, with 15 bases between them. The CDR3 extends over 15 amino acids. CDR3 sequence (DNA): TGTGCCAGCAGCCCCTCGGGGGTAAGGAACACTGAAGCTTTCTTT. Translation gives CASSPSGVRNTEAFF.

The sample holds one count of this clone. The chain couples TRBV27 to TRBJ2-1; the D gene is possibly TRBD2 (6 bases). This CDR3 is 15 amino acids long. Germline values: CDR1 MNHEY, CDR2 SMNVEV (reference sequence). V dropped 2 bases and J dropped 0 bases, with 8 bases sitting between them. The CDR3 nucleotides read TGTGCCAGCAGTTTACGGCGGGACTCCTACAATGAGCAGTTCTTC. Amino acid sequence: CASSLRRDSYNEQFF.

A remark on this clone: This sample includes further DNA sequences coding for the same CDR3. The rearrangement links TRBV9 to TRBJ2-5; tentatively, D is TRBD2 (5 bases). The germline CDR1 and CDR2 sequences are SGDLS and YYNGEE. CDR3 length equals 12 residues. The V end lost 2 bases, the J end lost 5 bases, and 7 bases lay between the germline ends. This CDR3 reads CASSVGEETQYF. In DNA, the CDR3 is TGTGCCAGCAGCGTTGGGGAGGAGACCCAGTACTTC. The whole variable domain, filled in from reference TRBV9 and TRBJ2-5, reads DSGVTQTPKHLITATGQRVTLRCSPRSGDLSVYWYQQSLDQGLQFLIQYYNGEERAKGNILERFSAQQFPDLHSELNLSSLELGDSALYFCASSVGEETQYFGPGTRLLVL.

This chain uses TRBV2 with TRBJ2-2; D is ambiguous. Trimming removed 8 bases from V and 9 bases from J, with 22 bases in between. The CDR3 runs to 15 residues. The germline gives CDR1 SNHLY, CDR2 FYNNEI. For the CDR3, the DNA is TGTGCCAGCGGAGCCAGCACCGGTTATCTCCGGGAGCTGTTTTTT. Translating it yields CASGASTGYLRELFF.

V and J are TRBV5-4 and TRBJ2-1, with TRBD2 as a possible D gene (6 bases). V lost 0 bases, J lost 9 bases, and 13 bases lay in between. This CDR3 spans 14 amino acids. Per germline, CDR1 SGHNT and CDR2 YYREEE (reference sequence). The CDR3 DNA follows: TGTGCCAGCAGCTTGGGGGGGAGGACGGGTGAGCAGTTCTTC. Its protein is CASSLGGRTGEQFF.

The gene calls are TRBV7-9 and TRBJ2-3; a weak D match, TRBD2 (5 bases). Trimming stripped 5 bases from V and 6 bases from J, with 6 bases between. Germline CDR1 SEHNR, CDR2 FQNEAQ (reference sequence). This CDR3 has 11 residues. CDR3 coding DNA: TGTGCCAGCAGCGGGGAGGATACGCAGTATTTT. Translated: CASSGEDTQYF.

The chain couples TRBV5-1 to TRBJ2-3; D ambiguous. The CDR3 is made up of 14 amino acids. V was shortened by 1 base and J by 2 bases, with 8 bases between the two germline ends. Germline CDR1 and CDR2: SGHRS and YFSETQ. The CDR3 protein is CASSLWRHTDTQYF. The CDR3 DNA sequence: TGCGCCAGCAGCTTGTGGCGGCACACAGATACGCAGTATTTT.

The V and J genes are TRBV10-1 and TRBJ2-4, with unresolved D. The CDR3 has 13 amino acids. From germline, CDR1 is WNHNN and CDR2 SYGVQD (reference sequence). V was cut by 0 bases and J by 15 bases, with 15 bases left in between. CDR3 protein: CASSESMGPRLYF. DNA for the CDR3: TGCGCCAGCAGTGAGTCGATGGGCCCAAGGCTGTACTTC.

This clone occurred once. The rearrangement links TRBV7-9 to TRBJ2-5, with 9 bases fitting TRBD2. This CDR3 is built from 16 residues. With 4 bases clipped from V and 4 bases from J, the junction kept 10 bases outside the gene matches. Germline V CDR1 and CDR2: SEHNR, FQNEAQ (reference sequence). The CDR3 reads CASSYSSGSVRETQYF. The CDR3 coding sequence is TGTGCCAGCAGCTATAGTAGCGGGAGCGTGAGAGAGACCCAGTACTTC.

The chain links TRBV2 to TRBJ2-3; 14 nucleotides agree with TRBD2. The CDR3 covers 15 residues. J was trimmed by 8 bases and V by 4 bases; bases with no gene match: 5. Germline assignment: CDR1 SNHLY and CDR2 FYNNEI. CDR3 DNA: TGTGCCAGCAGTGGGGGACTAGCGGGAGTCCTTACGCAGTATTTT. Translation gives CASSGGLAGVLTQYF.

The chain combines TRBV7-3 with TRBJ1-1; TRBD1 aligns across 8 bases. V shed 4 bases and J 4 bases; nucleotides not matched to a gene: 5. Germline CDR1 and CDR2: SGHTA and FQGTGA. This CDR3 is 14 amino acids long. The DNA for the CDR3 is TGTGCCAGCAGCTCTGGACAGGGAGTCACTGAAGCTTTCTTT. Amino acid sequence: CASSSGQGVTEAFF. Drawing the rest from reference TRBV7-3 and TRBJ1-1, the complete variable domain is GAGVSQTPSNKVTEKGKYVELRCDPISGHTALYWYRQSLGQGPEFLIYFQGTGAADDSGLPNDRFFAVRPEGSVSTLKIQRTERGDSAVYLCASSSGQGVTEAFFGQGTRLTVV.

The rearrangement uses TRBV7-9 and TRBJ1-1; TRBD1 might be the D (6 bases). Germline lookup yields CDR1 SEHNR and CDR2 FQNEAQ (reference sequence). V shed 3 bases and J shed 4 bases, with 9 bases lying between them. The CDR3 loop spans 13 amino acids. CDR3 region: CASSFRGVTEAFF. In DNA form, the CDR3 reads TGTGCCAGCAGCTTCAGGGGAGTCACTGAAGCTTTCTTT.

This clone was seen only a few times. J is TRBJ1-4 and V is TRBV7-8, with D uncertain. CDR1 and CDR2 from the germline V gene are SGHVS and FQNEAQ. This CDR3 has 13 amino acids. Trimming left V 10 bases short and J 3 bases short, with 12 bases between. CDR3: CATRGNSNEKLFF. CDR3 sequence (DNA): TGTGCCACCCGGGGAAACTCTAATGAAAAACTGTTTTTT.

This clone showed up just once. V and J are TRBV6-4 and TRBJ2-6, with 9 bases that match TRBD2. The V gene's germline CDR1 is MRHNA and CDR2 SNTAGT. V trimming: 4 bases; J trimming: 2 bases; junction bases outside the gene matches: 0. The CDR3 has 15 residues. CDR3 in DNA: TGTGCCAGCAGTGGCGGGGGGGCTGGGGCCAACGTCCTGACTTTC. This sequence encodes CASSGGGAGANVLTF.

This clone was seen a single time. This chain joins TRBV27 and TRBJ1-1; unclear D gene. The germline gives CDR1 MNHEY, CDR2 SMNVEV (reference sequence). This CDR3 comprises 14 residues. The germline V and J ends were trimmed by 9 bases and 0 bases, with 14 bases remaining between them. CDR3 DNA sequence: TGTGCCAGACGAGGGAGGTCGGTGAACACTGAAGCTTTCTTT. It encodes CARRGRSVNTEAFF.

The rearrangement links TRBV11-2 to TRBJ2-5; 10 nucleotides agree with TRBD2. The CDR3 runs 16 residues. Germline CDR1 reads SGHAT; CDR2 reads FQNNGV. Germline trimming cut 5 bases from V and 4 bases from J; bases unmatched to any gene: 10. CDR3 amino acids: CASSPPSGGALETQYF. The CDR3 bases are TGTGCCAGCAGCCCCCCAAGCGGGGGGGCTTTAGAGACCCAGTACTTC.

The rearrangement links TRBV7-3 to TRBJ2-1; 14 bases fit TRBD2. Per germline, CDR1 SGHTA and CDR2 FQGTGA. V lost 5 bases to trimming and J lost 7 bases; unmatched junction nucleotides: 4. The CDR3 consists of 15 residues. As DNA, the CDR3 is TGTGCCAGCAGCCCCCGGACTAGCGGGAGGAATGAGCAGTTCTTC. Its translation: CASSPRTSGRNEQFF.

The V call is TRBV30, the J call TRBJ2-7, with a weak D call TRBD1 (5 bases). Germline CDR1 and CDR2: GTSNPN and SVGIG (reference sequence). V shed 2 bases and J shed 5 bases, with 10 bases lying between them. The CDR3 length is 12 residues. The CDR3 bases are TGTGCCTGGAGTCTACAGGCCCACGAGCAGTACTTC. Residues: CAWSLQAHEQYF. Using reference TRBV30 and TRBJ2-7 for the parts outside the CDR3, the full variable domain is SQTIHQWPATLVQPVGSPLSLECTVEGTSNPNLYWYRQAAGRGLQLLFYSVGIGQISSEVPQNLSASRPQDRQFILSSKKLLLSDSGFYLCAWSLQAHEQYFGPGTRLTVT.

The sample holds a few counts of this clone. The genes are TRBV5-5 and TRBJ1-5; the D gene is possibly TRBD1 (6 bases). Germline lookup yields CDR1 SGHKS and CDR2 YYEKEE (reference sequence). Trimming removed 4 bases at V and 4 bases at J, with 15 bases between. This CDR3 has 15 amino acids. CDR3 protein: CASSHTPGDNQPQHF. For the CDR3, the DNA is TGTGCCAGCAGCCATACCCCAGGGGATAATCAGCCCCAGCATTTT.

The chain carries TRBV6-5 and TRBJ1-2, with D unresolved. Germline lookup yields CDR1 MNHEY and CDR2 SVGAGI. Between the trimmed V and J ends, which lost 0 bases and 1 base, there was a span of 9 bases. The CDR3 runs to 15 residues. CDR3 in DNA: TGTGCCAGCAGTTACTCGATACTTTATAACTATGGCTACACCTTC. This translates into CASSYSILYNYGYTF.

The rearrangement uses TRBV2 and TRBJ2-7, with D possibly TRBD2 on 7 matching bases. V lost 5 bases and J 7 bases, leaving 18 bases between the germline ends. Germline CDR1 is SNHLY and CDR2 is FYNNEI. This CDR3 is 14 amino acids long. The CDR3 here is CASSTRGGGEEQYF. CDR3 sequence (DNA): TGTGCCAGCAGTACTCGAGGGGGGGGTGAGGAGCAGTACTTC.

CDR3: CASTNGGANEQYF. The CDR3 DNA is TGTGCCAGCACCAACGGGGGGGCAAACGAGCAGTACTTC. J is TRBJ2-7 and V is TRBV27; TRBD2 matches at 8 bases. CDR1 and CDR2 from the germline V gene are MNHEY and SMNVEV (reference sequence). CDR3 length: 13 amino acids. J gave up 5 bases and V 7 bases, and 7 bases lay outside the gene matches.

The rearrangement uses TRBV28 and TRBJ1-1; weak D call: TRBD1 (5 bases). Per the germline V gene, CDR1 is MDHEN and CDR2 is SYDVKM. V shed 5 bases and J shed 6 bases, with 16 bases lying between them. This CDR3 spans 14 amino acids. The CDR3, as DNA: TGTGCCAGCAGTCTGGGGACTTTAGGCTCTGAAGCTTTCTTT. Protein: CASSLGTLGSEAFF.

The V gene is TRBV6-5, the J gene TRBJ1-1, with 8 bases aligning to TRBD1. There are 13 residues in the CDR3. Germline CDR1 MNHEY, CDR2 SVGAGI. After removal of 10 bases from V and 3 bases from J, the junction contained 7 bases not matched to a gene. The CDR3 here is CATETGVDTEAFF. Written as DNA, the CDR3 is TGTGCCACCGAGACAGGGGTTGACACTGAAGCTTTCTTT.

This clone was picked up a small number of times. The chain carries TRBV7-9 and TRBJ2-1; 8 bases are shared with TRBD1. The length of the CDR3 is 18 residues. Germline V gene sequence: CDR1 SEHNR, CDR2 FQNEAQ (reference sequence). Losses at the gene ends were 4 bases for V and 1 base for J; bases not matched to a gene: 12. The CDR3 here is CASSSLRQGIGSYNEQFF. CDR3 in DNA: TGTGCCAGCAGCTCCTTACGACAGGGGATTGGATCCTACAATGAGCAGTTCTTC.

The chain uses TRBV5-1 and TRBJ2-1; D gene unclear. In germline, CDR1 is SGHRS, CDR2 YFSETQ. Trimming shortened V by 3 bases and J by 4 bases, and 5 bases separated the two germline ends. The CDR3 has 12 amino acids. The CDR3, as DNA: TGCGCCAGCAGCTCGCTATACAATGAGCAGTTCTTC. Encoded protein: CASSSLYNEQFF. Supplemented by reference TRBV5-1 and TRBJ2-1, the full variable domain reads KAGVTQTPRYLIKTRGQQVTLSCSPISGHRSVSWYQQTPGQGLQFLFEYFSETQRNKGNFPGRFSGRQFSNSRSEMNVSTLELGDSALYLCASSSLYNEQFFGPGTRLTVL.